Listed below are T cell receptor beta chains from one sample, sequenced in a study of graft-versus-host responses after intestinal transplantation. Assay used: immunoSEQ multiplex PCR; TCRdb lists only in-frame clones, some missing. The table lists nearly 45,000 clones, 91% of them singletons. The sequencing used PBMCs, collected 524 days after transplant. All receptors come from a human patient who received an intestinal transplant, so some T cells may come from the graft donor. Each CDR3 is given with its conserved first and last residue. Each record gives: D gene, V gene, clone size, J gene, CDR3 protein, CDR3 DNA. The D gene is left open where the match is weak. Clone size appears in some rows only: once, few, many, or a class for an expanded clone.

>TRBD1|TRBV27|once|TRBJ1-5
CASSYTGTGGQPQHF
TGTGCCAGCAGCTATACCGGGACAGGGGGTCAGCCCCAGCATTTT
>NA|TRBV5-4|once|TRBJ2-1
CASSLAGPSSYNEQFF
TGTGCCAGCAGCTTGGCCGGGCCCAGCTCCTACAATGAGCAGTTCTTC
>NA|TRBV14|once|TRBJ1-2
CASSQRRSYGYTF
TGTGCCAGCAGCCAACGACGGTCCTATGGCTACACCTTC
>NA|TRBV4-1|NA|TRBJ2-2
CASSLAGNTGELFF
TGCGCCAGCAGCCTCGCAGGGAACACCGGGGAGCTGTTTTTT
>NA|TRBV27|NA|TRBJ1-2
CASSPIRGPYGYTF
TGTGCCAGCAGTCCTATCAGGGGACCCTATGGCTACACCTTC
>TRBD2|TRBV5-1|NA|TRBJ2-5
CASTSLAGGQETQYF
TGCGCCAGCACCTCTCTAGCGGGAGGGCAAGAGACCCAGTACTTC
>NA|TRBV6-1|few|TRBJ2-7
CASRHLYEQYF
TGTGCCAGCCGACACCTCTACGAGCAGTACTTC
>NA|TRBV28|NA|TRBJ1-5
CASSLRAPFNQPQHF
TGTGCCAGCAGTTTGCGGGCCCCTTTCAATCAGCCCCAGCATTTT
>NA|TRBV5-6|NA|TRBJ2-7
CASSLCFRLGTYEQYF
TGTGCCAGCAGCTTGTGTTTCCGACTAGGCACCTACGAGCAGTACTTC
>NA|TRBV6-6|once|TRBJ1-2
CASSEIYGYTF
TGTGCCAGCAGTGAGATCTATGGCTACACCTTC
>TRBD2|TRBV28|few|TRBJ2-5
CASSSLAGGGETQYF
TGTGCCAGCAGTTCCCTAGCGGGGGGGGGAGAGACCCAGTACTTC
>NA|TRBV30|NA|TRBJ2-7
CAWSLPSVYEQYF
TGTGCCTGGAGTTTACCTAGCGTCTACGAGCAGTACTTC
>TRBD2|TRBV5-1|NA|TRBJ2-3
CASSFSPGLAGFTDTQYF
TGCGCCAGCAGCTTCTCCCCGGGACTAGCGGGGTTCACAGATACGCAGTATTTT
>TRBD1|TRBV7-9|NA|TRBJ2-1
CASSSPGQGGNEQFF
TGTGCCAGCAGCTCCCCGGGACAGGGAGGAAATGAGCAGTTCTTC
>NA|TRBV7-3|NA|TRBJ2-6
CASSSQGNSGANVLTF
TGTGCCAGCAGCTCCCAGGGAAACTCTGGGGCCAACGTCCTGACTTTC
>NA|TRBV19|NA|TRBJ1-6
CASSRAGTGMRNSPLHF
TGTGCCAGTAGTAGAGCCGGGACGGGCATGAGAAATTCACCCCTCCACTTT
>NA|TRBV4-3|NA|TRBJ1-2
CASSQEPHNGILWGYTF
TGCGCCAGCAGCCAAGAGCCACACAACGGGATTCTCTGGGGCTACACCTTC
>NA|TRBV6-1|NA|TRBJ1-5
CASSEAAMGAHQPQHF
TGTGCCAGCAGTGAAGCAGCGATGGGGGCTCATCAGCCCCAGCATTTT
>NA|TRBV7-3|NA|TRBJ2-7
CASSLMGGQAYEQYF
TGTGCCAGCAGCTTAATGGGAGGACAGGCCTACGAGCAGTACTTC
>NA|TRBV29-1|NA|TRBJ2-1
CSVYLSSYNEQFF
TGCAGCGTTTACTTAAGCTCCTACAATGAGCAGTTCTTC
>TRBD2|TRBV11-2|NA|TRBJ2-5
CASSLTSGRRETQYF
TGTGCCAGCAGCTTAACTAGCGGGAGAAGGGAGACCCAGTACTTC
>NA|TRBV6-1|NA|TRBJ2-3
CASSPSQADTQYF
TGTGCCAGCAGCCCGTCGCAGGCAGATACGCAGTATTTT
>NA|TRBV4-2|NA|TRBJ1-1
CASSQDREYTEAFF
TGTGCCAGCAGCCAAGACAGGGAGTACACTGAAGCTTTCTTT
>NA|TRBV30|NA|TRBJ2-6
CAWSVQGGANVLTF
TGTGCCTGGAGTGTACAGGGTGGGGCCAACGTCCTGACTTTC
>NA|TRBV5-4|NA|TRBJ2-3
CASSVGKRGTDTQYF
TGTGCCAGCAGCGTGGGAAAGCGAGGGACAGATACGCAGTATTTT
>NA|TRBV7-2|NA|TRBJ2-2
CASSLRGGRNTGELFF
TGTGCCAGCAGCTTACGGGGAGGACGAAACACCGGGGAGCTGTTTTTT
>TRBD1|TRBV10-2|NA|TRBJ2-7
CASSDQGGWTGTPLFEQYF
TGCGCCAGCAGTGACCAAGGAGGCTGGACAGGGACACCCCTCTTCGAGCAGTACTTC
>TRBD1|TRBV18|NA|TRBJ1-4
CASSPRQGGEKLFF
TGTGCCAGCTCACCACGACAGGGAGGCGAAAAACTGTTTTTT
>TRBD1|TRBV6-1|few|TRBJ2-1
CASSELTGSVGEQFF
TGTGCCAGCAGTGAACTGACAGGGTCGGTGGGTGAGCAGTTCTTC
>TRBD2|TRBV5-1|once|TRBJ2-7
CASSLYTSGTWEYEQYF
TGCGCCAGCAGCTTGTACACTAGCGGGACCTGGGAATACGAGCAGTACTTC
>NA|TRBV5-1|NA|TRBJ2-4
CASSLDPGLAKNIQYF
TGCGCCAGCAGCTTGGATCCGGGCTTAGCCAAAAACATTCAGTACTTC
>NA|TRBV7-9|NA|TRBJ2-7
CASSSSSYEQYF
TGTGCCAGCAGCTCCTCATCCTACGAGCAGTACTTC
>NA|TRBV7-8|NA|TRBJ2-7
CASSLVVTGEQYF
TGTGCCAGCAGCTTAGTCGTTACGGGGGAGCAGTACTTC
>NA|TRBV7-2|NA|TRBJ2-5
CASSLEGAYRYF
TGTGCCAGCAGCTTAGAGGGAGCGTATCGGTACTTC
>NA|TRBV19|NA|TRBJ1-4
CASSGGSNEKLFF
TGTGCCAGTAGTGGGGGCTCTAATGAAAAACTGTTTTTT
>NA|TRBV6-1|NA|TRBJ2-1
CASSVYREAEQFF
TGTGCCAGCAGTGTTTACAGGGAGGCTGAGCAGTTCTTC
>NA|TRBV28|NA|TRBJ2-3
CASSSIESGGWVTDTQYF
TGTGCCAGCAGCTCCATTGAAAGCGGAGGGTGGGTCACAGATACGCAGTATTTT
>NA|TRBV28|NA|TRBJ2-6
CASSLNPGSGANVLTF
TGTGCCAGCAGTTTAAACCCAGGCTCTGGGGCCAACGTCCTGACTTTC
>NA|TRBV10-2|NA|TRBJ2-7
CASSESTGTTYEQYF
TGCGCCAGCAGTGAGTCGACCGGCACCACCTACGAGCAGTACTTC
>NA|TRBV28|NA|TRBJ2-5
CASSLSPGQETQYF
TGTGCCAGCAGTTTATCGCCAGGTCAAGAGACCCAGTACTTC
>NA|TRBV7-9|NA|TRBJ2-1
CASSLWDPLNNEQFF
TGTGCCAGCAGCTTATGGGATCCCCTAAACAATGAGCAGTTCTTC
>NA|TRBV9|NA|TRBJ2-1
CASTQGPGRNEQFF
TGTGCCAGCACCCAAGGGCCAGGGAGAAATGAGCAGTTCTTC
>TRBD1|TRBV11-2|once|TRBJ2-7
CASSLTGVSYEQYF
TGTGCCAGCAGCCTAACAGGGGTCTCCTACGAGCAGTACTTC
>TRBD2|TRBV7-8|NA|TRBJ2-1
CASSLGREYEQFF
TGTGCCAGCAGCTTAGGGCGGGAGTATGAGCAGTTCTTC
>NA|TRBV23-1|NA|TRBJ2-5
CASSRKLKEETQYF
TGCGCCAGCAGTAGGAAATTAAAAGAGGAGACCCAGTACTTC
>NA|TRBV27|NA|TRBJ2-5
CASSFYTETQYF
TGTGCCAGCAGTTTTTACACAGAGACCCAGTACTTC
>TRBD1|TRBV10-3|NA|TRBJ1-1
CAITGQLNTEAFF
TGTGCCATTACGGGACAGTTGAACACTGAAGCTTTCTTT
>NA|TRBV28|NA|TRBJ2-5
CASSTDTEGETQYF
TGTGCCAGCAGCACCGACACCGAGGGGGAGACCCAGTACTTC
>TRBD2|TRBV7-3|once|TRBJ2-3
CASSPGPSGSTDTQYF
TGTGCCAGCAGCCCAGGCCCTAGCGGGAGTACAGATACGCAGTATTTT
>NA|TRBV11-2|once|TRBJ2-5
CASSLGMGPGERETQYF
TGTGCCAGCAGCTTAGGGATGGGACCTGGGGAAAGGGAGACCCAGTACTTC
>TRBD1|TRBV5-6|NA|TRBJ1-5
CASSLGDRNQPQHF
TGTGCCAGCAGCTTGGGGGACAGAAATCAGCCCCAGCATTTT
>NA|TRBV7-8|NA|TRBJ2-7
CASSLPPTGERDEQYF
TGTGCCAGCAGCCTTCCCCCTACCGGGGAAAGGGACGAGCAGTACTTC
>TRBD2|TRBV19|NA|TRBJ2-5
CASTGSGRRETQYF
TGTGCCAGTACCGGTAGCGGGAGAAGAGAGACCCAGTACTTC